The 31 T cell receptor beta chains presented below share a single source sample, sequenced in a study of regulatory T cells in long-lasting Graves disease. Specified time point: newly diagnosed GD, antithyroid drugs for less than 3 months. There was RNA extracted from PBMCs, and the TCR library was made from it. Through Arm-PCR of CDR3 regions and iRepertoire HTBI primers, TCR beta libraries were built. From the multiplex PCR reads, TCRdb called clonotypes with MiXCR, one entry per CDR3 protein. Among roughly 420,000 distinct CDR3 sequences, less than 15% were seen once, and the ten largest hold over 15%. These data are also associated with another study on T cells in Graves' hyperthyroidism and ophthalmopathy.

Sequencing used peripheral blood mononuclear cells (PBMCs), obtained at new diagnosis, from a patient treated with antithyroid drugs. All receptors come from a woman in her 50s with Graves disease.

In its sample, this clonotype was seen many times. This sequence joins TRBV24-1 and TRBJ1-1; D is undetermined. Germline values: CDR1 KGHDR, CDR2 SFDVKD. Trimming cost V 10 bases and J 2 bases, with 10 bases left between them. The CDR3 is 12 residues long. CDR3 in amino acids: CATSHGNTEAFF. The CDR3 DNA is TGTGCCACAAGTCACGGAAACACTGAAGCTTTCTTT.

Notes on this clonotype: Given a much more abundant clone one base away, this may be a read error. The chain is built from TRBV10-3 and TRBJ2-2; TRBD2 agrees at 11 bases. The CDR3 has 15 amino acids. The germline gives CDR1 ENHRY, CDR2 SYGVKD. In nucleotides, the CDR3 is TGTGCCATCACCCCGGGACTAGCGGTTAACGGGGGGCTGTTTTTT. Encoded protein: CAITPGLAVNGGLFF.

The rearrangement links TRBV7-2 to TRBJ1-2; no clear D gene. This CDR3 is 14 amino acids long. Trimming took 1 base from V and 7 from J, leaving 13 bases between them. Germline V gene lookup returns CDR1 SGHTA and CDR2 FQGNSA. The CDR3 here is CASSLDGVFGGYTF. Written as DNA, the CDR3 is TGTGCCAGCAGCTTAGACGGGGTGTTCGGTGGCTACACCTTC.

This clonotype showed up many times. The V call is TRBV2, the J call TRBJ2-7, with D maybe TRBD1 (6 bases). Germline lookup yields CDR1 SNHLY and CDR2 FYNNEI. The CDR3 has 11 residues. The V and J ends lost 6 bases and 3 bases respectively, with 6 bases between them. The CDR3 is CASRGGYEQYF. For the CDR3, the DNA is TGTGCCAGCAGAGGGGGCTACGAGCAGTACTTC.

This clonotype was seen only a few times. The chain has TRBV7-9 and TRBJ1-2; D is unclear. V shed 1 base and J shed 4 bases, with 10 bases lying between them. The germline gives CDR1 SEHNR, CDR2 FQNEAQ (reference sequence). The CDR3 runs 14 residues. The chain's CDR3 is CASSLGGNTYGYTF. The CDR3 DNA reads as TGTGCCAGCAGCTTAGGAGGGAATACCTATGGCTACACCTTC.

This clonotype was observed at least ten times. V usage is TRBV6-5 and J usage is TRBJ1-4; D uncertain. Germline V gene sequence: CDR1 MNHEY, CDR2 SVGAGI. With 4 bases removed from V and 0 bases from J, the gap between germline ends came to 15 bases. This CDR3 contains 17 residues. For the CDR3, the DNA is TGTGCCAGCAGTTCATCCCCCGGGGAGGCAACTAATGAAAAACTGTTTTTT. Protein product: CASSSSPGEATNEKLFF.

The chain joins TRBV10-1 to TRBJ2-4; 7 bases agree with TRBD1. Germline V gives CDR1 WNHNN, CDR2 SYGVQD (reference sequence). The CDR3 runs 14 residues. V dropped 5 bases and J dropped 5; count of bases not matched to a gene: 6. This chain's CDR3 is CASSPGQQENIQYF. The CDR3 DNA follows: TGCGCCAGCAGTCCGGGACAGCAGGAAAACATTCAGTACTTC.

This clonotype was counted ten times or more. This chain connects TRBV5-1 to TRBJ1-1; no clear D. The germline V and J ends were trimmed by 0 bases and 5 bases, with 14 bases remaining between them. There are 15 residues in the CDR3. CDR1 and CDR2 (germline): SGHRS, YFSETQ. CDR3 nucleotide sequence: TGCGCCAGCAGCTTGGGATTCGGTTCCGGGACTGAAGCTTTCTTT. This encodes CASSLGFGSGTEAFF.

The J gene is TRBJ1-1, the V gene TRBV29-1; 10 bases align to TRBD1. This CDR3 is 15 amino acids long. CDR1 is SQVTM, CDR2 ANQGSEA, per germline. Trimming at V came to 3 bases and at J to 5 bases, leaving 9 bases not matched to a gene. In DNA form, the CDR3 reads TGCAGCGTTGAGACGACAGGGGGCTTTAAGACTGAAGCTTTCTTT. Its protein is CSVETTGGFKTEAFF.

This clonotype came up many times. The chain uses TRBV12-3 or TRBV12-4 and TRBJ1-2, with D perhaps TRBD1 (5 bases). Trimming shortened V by 3 bases and J by 4 bases, and 12 bases separated the two germline ends. The CDR3 loop spans 14 amino acids. The DNA of the CDR3 is TGTGCCAGCAGTTTGTGGGCGCAGGGCTATGGCTACACCTTC. This sequence encodes CASSLWAQGYGYTF.

This clonotype was seen repeatedly, ten times or more. The chain is built from TRBV5-5 and TRBJ2-7, with D perhaps given as TRBD1 or TRBD2 (5 bases each). The CDR3 is made up of 15 amino acids. CDR1 and CDR2 from the germline V gene are SGHKS and YYEKEE (reference sequence). V lost 0 bases, J lost 0 bases, and 10 bases lay in between. The DNA of the CDR3 is TGTGCCAGCAGCTTGGTTTGGGACGCCTCCTACGAGCAGTACTTC. Encoded protein: CASSLVWDASYEQYF.

This clonotype was recorded at least ten times. The chain carries TRBV27 and TRBJ1-2; the match to TRBD1 covers 8 bases. CDR1 is MNHEY, CDR2 SMNVEV, per germline (reference sequence). V dropped 5 bases and J dropped 1; count of bases not matched to a gene: 9. The CDR3 covers 16 residues. This chain's CDR3 is CASSPGTGLHNYGYTF. The CDR3 nucleotides are TGTGCCAGCAGTCCCGGGACAGGCCTGCATAACTATGGCTACACCTTC.

The chain is built from TRBV6-9 and TRBJ2-7, with D unclear. The CDR3 is 13 amino acids. Trimming removed 3 bases from V and 3 bases from J, with 9 bases in between. CDR1 MNHGY and CDR2 SVAAGI come from the germline V gene. The CDR3 sequence is CASSYGENYEQYF. The CDR3 nucleotides read TGTGCCAGCAGTTACGGTGAGAACTACGAGCAGTACTTC.

The chain uses TRBV24-1 and TRBJ2-3, with D perhaps matching TRBD1 or TRBD2 (5 bases each). This CDR3 has 16 amino acids. Trimming took 3 bases from V and 4 from J, leaving 16 bases between them. Per germline, CDR1 KGHDR and CDR2 SFDVKD. The CDR3 sequence: CATSDQDRRGADTQYF. In DNA, the CDR3 is TGTGCCACCAGTGATCAAGACAGACGGGGCGCAGATACGCAGTATTTT.

The chain is built from TRBV27 and TRBJ1-5; possible D gene TRBD1, 5 bases. The V end lost 5 bases, the J end lost 2 bases, and 22 bases lay between the germline ends. This CDR3 contains 18 residues. Looked up from germline, CDR1 is MNHEY and CDR2 is SMNVEV (reference sequence). CDR3 in DNA: TGTGCCAGCAGTCCCGGGTCTTTAAACCGGGGGGGCAATCAGCCCCAGCATTTT. This translates into CASSPGSLNRGGNQPQHF.

This clonotype has ten or more counts. The chain carries TRBV2 and TRBJ2-3; 8 bases are a match to TRBD2. The CDR3 is 16 residues long. With V trimmed by 7 bases and J by 4 bases, 13 bases remained unmatched. Germline V gene data show CDR1 as SNHLY and CDR2 as FYNNEI. CDR3 loop: CASNLLAATGADTQYF. In DNA form, the CDR3 reads TGTGCCAGCAACCTACTAGCGGCCACGGGTGCAGATACGCAGTATTTT.

This clonotype was recorded at least ten times. The genes are TRBV28 and TRBJ1-5; 8 nucleotides agree with TRBD1. The germline V gene encodes CDR1 MDHEN and CDR2 SYDVKM. The CDR3 extends over 16 amino acids. V was pared by 6 bases and J by 5 bases, with 12 bases of the junction left unmatched. The CDR3 spells CASRTRTGGPYQPQHF. In DNA form, the CDR3 reads TGTGCCAGCAGGACCCGAACAGGGGGTCCATATCAGCCCCAGCATTTT.

As DNA, the CDR3 is TGCAGCGGCGGGACCAATTACAATGAGCAGTTCTTC. This codes for CSGGTNYNEQFF. The chain has TRBV29-1 and TRBJ2-1; possibly TRBD2 for D (6 bases). In germline, CDR1 is SQVTM, CDR2 ANQGSEA. Trimming stripped 7 bases from V and 4 bases from J, with 11 bases between. The CDR3 runs 12 residues.

The V call is TRBV18, the J call TRBJ1-3; no firm D call. This CDR3 has 16 residues. Germline V gene data show CDR1 as KGHSH and CDR2 as LQKENI. Trimming shortened V by 3 bases and J by 2 bases, and 14 bases separated the two germline ends. DNA for the CDR3: TGTGCCAGCTCACCCGGTTTATTTGTCGCTGGAAACACCATATATTTT. Protein sequence: CASSPGLFVAGNTIYF.

This clonotype was seen a few times. The chain has TRBV3-1 and TRBJ2-4; D is unclear. The CDR3 length is 12 residues. Trimming took off 0 bases at V and 7 bases at J, with 4 bases between the two ends. CDR1 is LGHDT and CDR2 is YNNKEL in the germline V gene (reference sequence). CDR3 sequence: CASSQDFNIQYF. CDR3 nucleotides: TGTGCCAGCAGCCAAGACTTCAACATTCAGTACTTC.

This clonotype was found a few times. CDR3 loop: CAWTPGHSYEQYF. The CDR3 DNA sequence: TGTGCCTGGACACCGGGACACTCCTACGAGCAGTACTTC. This rearrangement joins TRBV30 to TRBJ2-7, with a possible D match to TRBD1 (6 bases). Germline lookup yields CDR1 GTSNPN and CDR2 SVGIG (reference sequence). The V end was cut by 4 bases, the J end by 0 bases, with 10 bases between. This CDR3 comprises 13 residues.

The V call is TRBV14, the J call TRBJ1-6, with TRBD1 as a possible D gene (6 bases). This CDR3 comprises 13 residues. Germline V gene sequence: CDR1 SGHDN, CDR2 FVKESK. The V gene lost 4 bases and the J gene lost 10 bases, with 11 bases spanning the gap. This CDR3 reads CASSPRTDSPLHF. DNA for the CDR3: TGTGCCAGCAGCCCCCGGACAGACTCACCCCTCCACTTT.

The chain recombines TRBV10-2 with TRBJ2-3; D ambiguous. V was pared by 7 bases and J by 2 bases, with 13 bases between. Germline assignment: CDR1 WSHSY and CDR2 SAAADI. This CDR3 is built from 14 residues. CDR3 in amino acids: CASIPGANTDTQYF. The CDR3 nucleotides read TGCGCCAGCATTCCGGGCGCAAACACAGATACGCAGTATTTT.

Ten or more counts support this clonotype. The V gene is TRBV6-1, the J gene TRBJ2-7; D possibly uses TRBD1 or TRBD2 (5 bases each). Per the germline V gene, CDR1 is MNHNS and CDR2 is SASEGT. This CDR3 spans 15 amino acids. V lost 6 bases and J lost 3, with 18 bases in between. CDR3 loop: CASSPWGSPVYEQYF. CDR3 coding DNA: TGTGCCAGCAGCCCGTGGGGGTCCCCGGTCTACGAGCAGTACTTC.

V and J are TRBV6-1 and TRBJ1-5; the match to TRBD1 covers 9 bases. This CDR3 is 16 amino acids long. The V segment lost 5 bases and the J segment 4 bases; nucleotides outside the gene matches: 9. Germline assignment: CDR1 MNHNS and CDR2 SASEGT. CDR3 sequence: CASSQISGTGNQPQHF. The CDR3 nucleotides are TGTGCCAGCAGTCAAATTTCCGGGACAGGGAATCAGCCCCAGCATTTT.

The chain carries TRBV2 and TRBJ2-1, with TRBD2 matching over 9 bases. The CDR3 has 15 amino acids. CDR1 is SNHLY and CDR2 is FYNNEI in the germline V gene. J gave up 8 bases and V 7 bases, and 12 bases lay outside the gene matches. The CDR3: CASIVFSGRTHEQFF. As DNA, the CDR3 is TGTGCCAGCATAGTCTTTAGCGGGAGAACGCATGAGCAGTTCTTC.

This clonotype was picked up a small number of times. The V and J genes are TRBV6-4 and TRBJ1-6; D might be TRBD1 (5 bases). From germline, CDR1 is MRHNA and CDR2 SNTAGT. Trimming shortened V by 6 bases and J by 7 bases, and 19 bases separated the two germline ends. CDR3 length equals 16 residues. CDR3 sequence (DNA): TGTGCCAGCAGGGAACGTTCCGGGACGGTAAATTCACCCCTCCACTTT. Amino acids: CASRERSGTVNSPLHF.

In its sample, this clonotype was seen a few times. The chain has TRBV10-3 and TRBJ2-7, with D maybe TRBD1 (5 bases). Trimming left V 2 bases short and J 9 bases short, with 8 bases between. The CDR3 is made up of 11 amino acids. Per the germline V gene, CDR1 is ENHRY and CDR2 is SYGVKD. The CDR3 DNA sequence: TGTGCCATCAGTGAGGGGGCAGGGCAGTACTTC. Translated: CAISEGAGQYF.

This clonotype occurred a few times. V gene TRBV3-1 combines with J gene TRBJ2-2; 9 bases match TRBD1. CDR1 is LGHDT, CDR2 YNNKEL, per germline (reference sequence). The CDR3 spans 16 residues. Unmatched junction bases numbered 4, after V lost 0 bases and J lost 5 bases. CDR3 nucleotide sequence: TGTGCCAGCAGCCAAGACGGGACAGGGATTACCGGGGAGCTGTTTTTT. Translating gives CASSQDGTGITGELFF.

This clonotype was counted ten times or more. The rearrangement joins TRBV11-2 to TRBJ2-7; a possible D gene is TRBD2 (6 bases). Germline CDR1 reads SGHAT; CDR2 reads FQNNGV. The V and J ends lost 6 bases and 0 bases respectively, with 9 bases between them. The CDR3 is made up of 13 amino acids. The CDR3 sequence is CASSRGSSYEQYF. For the CDR3, the DNA is TGTGCCAGCAGTCGGGGGAGCTCCTACGAGCAGTACTTC.

This clonotype was observed a few times. V is TRBV7-9 and J is TRBJ1-2; D perhaps matches TRBD1 (6 bases). Germline values: CDR1 SEHNR, CDR2 FQNEAQ (reference sequence). Trimming removed 3 bases from V and 2 bases from J, with 10 bases in between. CDR3 length: 14 residues. The DNA for the CDR3 is TGTGCCAGCAGCTTCGGCCAGGGGAACTATGGCTACACCTTC. Translated: CASSFGQGNYGYTF.